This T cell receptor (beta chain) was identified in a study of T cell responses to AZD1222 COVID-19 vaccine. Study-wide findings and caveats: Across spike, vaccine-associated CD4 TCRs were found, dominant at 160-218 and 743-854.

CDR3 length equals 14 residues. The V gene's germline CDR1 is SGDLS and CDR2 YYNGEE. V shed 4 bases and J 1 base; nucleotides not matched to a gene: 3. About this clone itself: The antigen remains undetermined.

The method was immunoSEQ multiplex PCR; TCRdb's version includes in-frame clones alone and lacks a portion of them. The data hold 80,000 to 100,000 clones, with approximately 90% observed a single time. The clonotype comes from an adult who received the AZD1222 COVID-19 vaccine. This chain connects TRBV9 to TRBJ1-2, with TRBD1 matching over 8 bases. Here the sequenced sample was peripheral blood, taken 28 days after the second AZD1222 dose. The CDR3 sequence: CASSKGQGNYGYTF. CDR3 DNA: TGTGCCAGCAGCAAAGGACAGGGTAACTATGGCTACACCTTC.